The 8 T cell receptor beta chains in this list originate from one sample, sequenced in a study of cytomegalovirus exposure and HLA in healthy donors. PCR primers comprised 60 Vbeta and 13 Jbeta primers. Profiled with immunoSEQ multiplex PCR; TCRdb holds only in-frame clones, not every one. The ten top clones account for around 0.6%, within a sample of around 120,000 clones. The material sequenced was PBMCs. These receptors were obtained from a man over 45 in good health and CMV-seronegative.

About this clone: Other DNA sequences in the sample encode the same CDR3. The J gene is TRBJ2-3, the V gene TRBV18; D unresolved. CDR3 length: 15 amino acids. CDR1 and CDR2 (germline): KGHSH, LQKENI. V was clipped by 0 bases and J by 0 bases, with 7 bases between them. In nucleotides, the CDR3 is TGTGCCAGCTCACCACCCGGTCTTAGCACAGATACGCAGTATTTT. Translation gives CASSPPGLSTDTQYF.

CDR3 residues: CAIQGRINTGELFF. CDR3 nucleotide sequence: TGTGCCATCCAAGGCAGGATAAACACCGGGGAGCTGTTTTTT. The rearrangement uses TRBV7-9 and TRBJ2-2; D gene ambiguous. The ends were cut back, 10 bases at V and 2 bases at J, with 14 bases in the middle. CDR3 length: 14 amino acids. Per germline, CDR1 SEHNR and CDR2 FQNEAQ (reference sequence).

The chain is built from TRBV7-2 and TRBJ2-1; maybe TRBD2 (7 bases). V was cut by 5 bases and J by 10 bases, with 18 bases left in between. Germline CDR1 is SGHTA and CDR2 is FQGNSA. This CDR3 has 14 amino acids. CDR3 in amino acids: CASSPPTGGREQFF. The CDR3 coding sequence is TGTGCCAGCAGCCCACCAACCGGGGGGCGGGAGCAGTTCTTC.

This chain connects TRBV20-1 to TRBJ2-7; a weak D match, TRBD2 (6 bases). Trimming stripped 6 bases from V and 4 bases from J, with 10 bases between. The CDR3 sequence is 11 residues long. CDR1 is DFQATT and CDR2 is SNEGSKA in the germline V gene (reference sequence). This CDR3 reads CSARGVYEQYF. DNA of the CDR3: TGCAGTGCCCGCGGGGTTTACGAGCAGTACTTC.

The chain employs TRBV5-4 and TRBJ2-7; D is perhaps TRBD1 (7 bases). Trimming took off 4 bases at V and 6 bases at J, with 14 bases between the two ends. Germline values: CDR1 SGHNT, CDR2 YYREEE (reference sequence). The CDR3 spans 13 residues. CDR3 bases: TGTGCCAGCAGCGGGCGGGACAGAGTCGAGCAGTACTTC. It translates to CASSGRDRVEQYF.

The chain is built from TRBV10-3 and TRBJ2-7; TRBD1 aligns across 8 bases. CDR1 and CDR2 (germline): ENHRY, SYGVKD. The CDR3 runs to 14 residues. The V and J ends lost 7 bases and 5 bases, in that order; junction bases with no gene match: 10. CDR3 sequence reads: CAIKPGTGDNEQYF. The CDR3 nucleotides read TGTGCCATCAAGCCCGGGACAGGTGACAACGAGCAGTACTTC.

The chain combines TRBV11-2 with TRBJ2-1, with D perhaps matching TRBD2 (6 bases). Germline V gives CDR1 SGHAT, CDR2 FQNNGV. The V end was cut by 5 bases, the J end by 8 bases, with 16 bases between. The CDR3 length is 14 residues. CDR3 nucleotides: TGTGCCAGCAGCCTCGGGCTAGCGACCCATGAGCAGTTCTTC. This translates into CASSLGLATHEQFF.

The rearrangement uses TRBV9 and TRBJ1-6, with D possibly TRBD1 on 5 matching bases. Germline assignment: CDR1 SGDLS and CDR2 YYNGEE. The germline V and J ends were trimmed by 3 bases and 11 bases, with 18 bases remaining between them. This CDR3 spans 15 amino acids. The CDR3 bases are TGTGCCAGCAGCGCCACTTGGGGCATCAGGGCACCCCTCCACTTT. This encodes CASSATWGIRAPLHF.